The 25 T cell receptor beta chains listed next were all sequenced from one sample in a study of CD4 and CD8 cells across lung adenocarcinoma regions. TCRdb fed the PCR reads into MiXCR, producing one record per CDR3 protein. The table includes under 25,000 distinct CDR3 sequences, 52% detected once. Sequencing was done on a sample of CD4+ T cells from the center of a lung tumor. Every receptor here comes from a male donor with lung adenocarcinoma. The CD4 and CD8 labels of this study may be unreliable.

This clonotype was seen many times. This chain uses TRBV6-5 with TRBJ2-1, with 9 bases fitting TRBD2. Germline V CDR1 and CDR2: MNHEY, SVGAGI. The length of the CDR3 is 15 residues. V lost 2 bases to trimming and J lost 7 bases; unmatched junction nucleotides: 6. CDR3 region: CASSYVSSGTNEQFF. CDR3 nucleotide sequence: TGTGCCAGCAGTTACGTTTCTAGCGGGACGAATGAGCAGTTCTTC.

This clonotype has a count of ten or more. This chain's CDR3 is CASSFSGSSYEQYF. The CDR3 DNA reads TGTGCCAGCAGTTTTAGCGGGAGCTCCTACGAGCAGTACTTC. V is TRBV6-5 and J is TRBJ2-7, with 9 bases matching TRBD2. The junction had 1 base not matched to a gene; V was cut back by 4 bases and J by 0 bases. The germline V gene encodes CDR1 MNHEY and CDR2 SVGAGI. The CDR3 totals 14 residues.

V is TRBV30 and J is TRBJ2-1; 10 bases match TRBD2. Germline V CDR1 and CDR2: GTSNPN, SVGIG (reference sequence). J lost 7 bases, V lost 3 bases, and 9 bases had no gene match. CDR3 length equals 15 residues. CDR3: CAWRGAGGPENEQFF. In nucleotides, the CDR3 is TGTGCCTGGAGGGGAGCGGGAGGGCCGGAGAATGAGCAGTTCTTC.

J is TRBJ2-1 and V is TRBV6-1; 9 nucleotides align to TRBD2. V trimming: 5 bases; J trimming: 5 bases; junction bases outside the gene matches: 10. From germline, CDR1 is MNHNS and CDR2 SASEGT. The CDR3 consists of 16 residues. This CDR3 reads CASSPYSGSGNNEQFF. CDR3 DNA sequence: TGTGCCAGCAGTCCTTATAGCGGGAGCGGGAACAATGAGCAGTTCTTC.

Many counts were recorded for this clonotype. This sequence joins TRBV6-1 and TRBJ1-5; no reliable D call. The CDR3 has 14 amino acids. Germline lookup yields CDR1 MNHNS and CDR2 SASEGT. Between the trimmed V and J ends, which lost 4 bases and 0 bases, there was a span of 7 bases. This chain's CDR3 is CASSGQFSNQPQHF. As DNA, the CDR3 is TGTGCCAGCAGTGGACAATTTAGCAATCAGCCCCAGCATTTT.

This clonotype occurred many times. The CDR3 sequence: CASIGRQRDTGELFF. In nucleotides, the CDR3 is TGTGCCAGCATAGGGCGGCAGAGGGACACCGGGGAGCTGTTTTTT. The chain uses TRBV6-5 and TRBJ2-2, with a weak D call TRBD2 (5 bases). The V and J ends lost 7 bases and 3 bases respectively, with 15 bases between them. Germline V CDR1 and CDR2: MNHEY, SVGAGI. The CDR3 length is 15 residues.

The genes are TRBV27 and TRBJ2-3; 10 bases map to TRBD2. Germline CDR1 is MNHEY and CDR2 is SMNVEV (reference sequence). J gave up 3 bases and V 7 bases, and 7 bases lay outside the gene matches. The CDR3 contains 15 residues. CDR3 region: CASTLAGATTDTQYF. Here the CDR3 DNA reads TGTGCCAGCACGCTAGCGGGAGCTACGACAGATACGCAGTATTTT.

Remarks on this clonotype: A clone one base away is much larger, so this may be a read error. V is TRBV7-2 and J is TRBJ1-1; no clear D. CDR3 size: 17 residues. Germline CDR1 SGHTA, CDR2 FQGNSA. CDR3 sequence: CANSFMPPPPRTTEAFF. The CDR3 DNA reads TGTGCCAACAGCTTTATGCCGCCACCCCCTAGGACCACTGAAGCTTTCTTT.

This clonotype was counted a single time. The rearrangement links TRBV6-1 to TRBJ2-5; 9 bases map to TRBD1. The DNA end is more similar to TRBJ2-4, so the J call may be wrong. This CDR3 spans 17 amino acids. Germline V gene sequence: CDR1 MNHNS, CDR2 SASEGT. In nucleotides, the CDR3 is TGTGCCAGCAAGAGACAGGGGGGTACGTGTGCCACAGACATTCAGTACTTC. It translates to CASKRQGGTCATDIQYF.

This clonotype was observed a few times. The junction departs from germline at one end; a sequencing error may be responsible. The J gene is TRBJ2-3, the V gene TRBV27, with TRBD2 as a possible D gene (6 bases). The CDR3 spans 17 residues. CDR1 and CDR2 from the germline V gene are MNHEY and SMNVEV (reference sequence). The CDR3 DNA reads as TGTGCCAGCAGTCCTGGCCGACTAGGTTCTGACCAAGATACGCAGTATTTC. It codes for CASSPGRLGSDQDTQYF.

The rearrangement links TRBV10-3 to TRBJ2-2; the D gene is possibly TRBD1 (6 bases). The CDR3 contains 14 residues. Trimming removed 10 bases from V and 13 bases from J, with 25 bases in between. The germline gives CDR1 ENHRY, CDR2 SYGVKD. The CDR3 sequence is CATLTGLNTGTLFF. CDR3 in DNA: TGTGCCACCTTGACAGGTCTAAACACCGGGACGCTGTTTTTT.

In this sample, this clonotype turned up a few times. The chain links TRBV20-1 to TRBJ2-3; 9 nucleotides agree with TRBD2. This CDR3 spans 14 amino acids. V was clipped by 6 bases and J by 3 bases; unmatched bases: 7. Germline V gives CDR1 DFQATT, CDR2 SNEGSKA (reference sequence). In DNA, the CDR3 is TGCAGTGCCAAAGAAGGACTAGCGACAGATACGCAGTATTTT. This sequence encodes CSAKEGLATDTQYF.

The chain links TRBV10-3 to TRBJ2-2; tentatively, D is TRBD1 or TRBD2 (6 bases each). The last part of the DNA fits TRBJ2-3 better; the J call may be wrong. This CDR3 contains 15 residues. Germline assignment: CDR1 ENHRY and CDR2 SYGVKD. CDR3 loop: CARGLQSVIPGAQYF. The DNA of the CDR3 is TGTGCCCGGGGACTCCAGTCTGTGATTCCAGGGGCGCAGTATTTT.

This clonotype was detected many times. The V and J genes are TRBV6-1 and TRBJ2-1, with 12 positions matching TRBD2. CDR3 length: 15 residues. The germline V gene encodes CDR1 MNHNS and CDR2 SASEGT. The V gene end was trimmed by 2 bases and the J gene end by 8 bases; junction bases not matched to a gene: 4. The CDR3 DNA follows: TGTGCCAGCAGTGAACTAGCGGGAGGGCACGATGAGCAGTTCTTC. Its protein product is CASSELAGGHDEQFF.

Turning to this clonotype: The germline gene is not matched at one end of the junction; a read error may be the cause. The chain links TRBV6-1 to TRBJ2-5; D uncertain. The CDR3 has 14 residues. Germline V gene lookup returns CDR1 MNHNS and CDR2 SASEGT. CDR3: CARIVRRGTDTQYF. As DNA, the CDR3 is TGTGCCAGGATTGTGCGGCGTGGCACAGATACCCAGTATTTC.

V is TRBV9 and J is TRBJ1-1; D gene uncertain. Trimming shortened V by 4 bases and J by 3 bases, and 7 bases separated the two germline ends. The germline V gene encodes CDR1 SGDLS and CDR2 YYNGEE. The CDR3 extends over 12 amino acids. The CDR3 DNA follows: TGTGCCAGCAGCTCTTGGGACACTGAAGCTTTCTTT. This gives the protein CASSSWDTEAFF. Combining the CDR3 with reference TRBV9 and TRBJ1-1 gives the whole variable domain DSGVTQTPKHLITATGQRVTLRCSPRSGDLSVYWYQQSLDQGLQFLIQYYNGEERAKGNILERFSAQQFPDLHSELNLSSLELGDSALYFCASSSWDTEAFFGQGTRLTVV.

The chain links TRBV27 to TRBJ2-4, with TRBD1 as a possible D gene (6 bases). Germline V gene data show CDR1 as MNHEY and CDR2 as SMNVEV (reference sequence). The CDR3 spans 17 residues. The V gene lost 6 bases and the J gene lost 8 bases, with 26 bases spanning the gap. This chain's CDR3 is CASSPLGHAASTDIQYF. The CDR3 DNA is TGTGCCAGCAGCCCCCTGGGACACGCGGCTAGCACAGACATTCAGTACTTC.

This clonotype has a single count. The chain carries TRBV14 and TRBJ1-2; D ambiguous. The germline V gene encodes CDR1 SGHDN and CDR2 FVKESK. Trimming left V 0 bases short and J 5 bases short, with 4 bases between. The CDR3 covers 12 residues. The CDR3 DNA sequence: TGTGCCAGCAGCCAAGACAGTTATGGCTACACCTTC. This gives the protein CASSQDSYGYTF.

The chain recombines TRBV25-1 with TRBJ2-4, with D perhaps matching TRBD1 (5 bases). Trimming removed 5 bases at V and 13 bases at J, with 18 bases between. Germline-derived CDR1 and CDR2 are MGHDK and SYGVNS. The CDR3 length is 13 residues. CDR3 sequence reads: CASSKTATNTQYF. CDR3 DNA: TGTGCCAGCAGTAAGACAGCCACAAACACGCAGTACTTC.

The chain employs TRBV6-1 and TRBJ2-3; D is uncertain. The CDR3 is 15 residues long. CDR1 and CDR2 from the germline V gene are MNHNS and SASEGT. Trimming stripped 6 bases from V and 6 bases from J, with 19 bases between. In DNA form, the CDR3 reads TGTGCCAGCAGACTCCAGGCTGTGAGCCCCGATACGCAGTATTTT. The encoded protein is CASRLQAVSPDTQYF.

The rearrangement links TRBV6-8 to TRBJ2-3; D is ambiguous. Trimming removed 0 bases from V and 14 bases from J, with 30 bases in between. The CDR3 runs to 18 residues. Germline V gene data show CDR1 as MNHGY and CDR2 as SAAAGT. The CDR3: CASSYSRWSYVNTEALYF. For the CDR3, the DNA is TGTGCCAGCAGTTACTCGCGTTGGTCTTACGTAAACACAGAGGCGCTGTATTTT.

Concerning this clonotype: The junction departs from germline at one end; a sequencing error may be responsible. The CDR3 spells CARGLQAVITGALFF. CDR3 in DNA: TGTGCCAGGGGACTCCAGGCCGTGATTACAGGGGCGCTGTTTTTT. This chain connects TRBV6-1 to TRBJ2-2; D is possibly TRBD1 (7 bases). The germline CDR1 and CDR2 sequences are MNHNS and SASEGT. The CDR3 runs 15 residues.

This clonotype was observed a handful of times. The rearrangement uses TRBV27 and TRBJ2-3; 12 positions agree with TRBD2. Losses at the gene ends were 4 bases for V and 1 base for J; bases not matched to a gene: 3. The CDR3 has 16 amino acids. The V gene's germline CDR1 is MNHEY and CDR2 SMNVEV (reference sequence). CDR3 DNA sequence: TGTGCCAGCAGTTCCCGACTAGCGGGAGGCACAGATACGCAGTATTTT. It encodes CASSSRLAGGTDTQYF.

The V gene is TRBV6-5, the J gene TRBJ2-4; a possible D gene is TRBD1 (6 bases). The CDR3 sequence is 15 residues long. In germline, CDR1 is MNHEY, CDR2 SVGAGI. V dropped 5 bases and J dropped 12 bases, with 23 bases sitting between them. CDR3 amino acids: CASSHRVGATDTQYF. CDR3 coding DNA: TGTGCCAGCAGTCACAGGGTGGGGGCCACAGATACTCAGTACTTC.

The table lists this clonotype with many counts. This clone may be a read error of a much larger clone one base away. The rearrangement uses TRBV6-1 and TRBJ2-1; D is ambiguous. The last part of the DNA fits TRBJ2-7 better; the J call may be wrong. The CDR3 covers 12 residues. Germline CDR1 and CDR2: MNHNS and SASEGT. The CDR3 DNA reads as TGTGCCAGCAGTGAGGCCTACAATGAGCAGTACTTC. This translates into CASSEAYNEQYF.